This T cell receptor beta chain was identified during a study of blood T cell repertoires in COVID-19. Study-wide background: Samples came from the United States, Italy and Spain, spanning acute and convalescent COVID-19. PBMCs, B-cell-depleted T cells, or T cells provided the cDNA or gDNA that made up the material.

Per the authors' pipeline: Amplification of reference gene primers was used by the study to estimate nucleated cell counts. Libraries were prepared by immunoSEQ multiplex PCR; TCRdb keeps only in-frame clonotypes and omits some of them. D and trimming come from the DNA, and the V and J calls and clone size come from that table. The table shows some 140,000 clones, with approximately 90% occurring only once. CDR1 and CDR2 from the germline V gene are MNHEY and SVGAGI. The CDR3 contains 13 residues. Trimming took 11 bases from V and 3 from J, leaving 16 bases between them. This receptor was taken from a man aged 45 to 65 with active or convalescent COVID-19. Sequencing input: peripheral blood. The chain employs TRBV6-5 and TRBJ2-5; a weak D match, TRBD2 (5 bases). Written as DNA, the CDR3 is TGTGCCGGCCGAGGGAGCGAGGAAGAGACCCAGTACTTC. Protein sequence: CAGRGSEEETQYF.